Each of the 29 T cell receptor beta chains below was sequenced from the same sample in a study of blood T cell repertoires in COVID-19. The table came from immunoSEQ multiplex PCR; TCRdb's copy has only in-frame clones and leaves some out. The sample records more than 250,000 clones, approximately 85% being singletons. The sample consisted of PBMCs or T cells enriched from blood (not recorded which). These receptors originate from a young man who had recovered from COVID-19.

This clone has only a few counts. The V gene is TRBV12-3 or TRBV12-4, the J gene TRBJ1-5; D is unresolved. The V end lost 3 bases, the J end lost 5 bases, and 8 bases lay between the germline ends. The CDR3 spans 13 residues. CDR3 in amino acids: CASSFSVDQPQHF. CDR3 bases: TGTGCCAGCAGTTTCTCGGTTGATCAGCCCCAGCATTTT.

The J gene is TRBJ2-3, the V gene TRBV5-1, with 15 bases fitting TRBD2. The CDR3 has 17 amino acids. Germline V gives CDR1 SGHRS, CDR2 YFSETQ. With V trimmed by 4 bases and J by 4 bases, 7 bases remained unmatched. The CDR3 spells CASSQWTSGGAADTQYF. The CDR3, as DNA: TGCGCCAGCAGCCAATGGACTAGCGGGGGGGCCGCAGATACGCAGTATTTT.

This chain joins TRBV14 and TRBJ2-7; possible D gene TRBD1, 5 bases. There are 16 residues in the CDR3. From germline, CDR1 is SGHDN and CDR2 FVKESK. Between the trimmed V and J ends, which lost 0 bases and 3 bases, there was a span of 15 bases. The CDR3 nucleotides read TGTGCCAGCAGCCAAGATAGTTGGACACGAAGCTACGAGCAGTACTTC. Its translation is CASSQDSWTRSYEQYF.

The chain recombines TRBV11-2 with TRBJ1-1; the match to TRBD1 covers 7 bases. Germline loops: CDR1 SGHAT, CDR2 FQNNGV. V was clipped by 6 bases and J by 8 bases; unmatched bases: 6. The CDR3 has 12 amino acids. The CDR3 coding sequence is TGTGCCAGCAGTCACGGGACAGTAGAAGCTTTCTTT. Its protein is CASSHGTVEAFF.

The chain links TRBV5-5 to TRBJ1-2; D is uncertain. Germline CDR1 is SGHKS and CDR2 is YYEKEE (reference sequence). V was shortened by 0 bases and J by 3 bases, with 9 bases between the two germline ends. The CDR3 is made up of 14 amino acids. The CDR3 reads CASSLAVPDYGYTF. Here the CDR3 DNA reads TGTGCCAGCAGCTTGGCAGTTCCTGACTATGGCTACACCTTC.

The rearrangement links TRBV29-1 to TRBJ1-1, with D uncertain. Germline V gives CDR1 SQVTM, CDR2 ANQGSEA. Trimming shortened V by 2 bases and J by 1 base, and 5 bases separated the two germline ends. The CDR3 spans 12 residues. The CDR3 sequence: CSVEPGNTEAFF. The DNA of the CDR3 is TGCAGCGTTGAACCGGGGAACACTGAAGCTTTCTTT.

This clone has a single count. This chain joins TRBV7-9 and TRBJ1-5, with 9 nucleotides matching TRBD1. Trimming at V came to 0 bases and at J to 7 bases, leaving 4 bases not matched to a gene. Germline lookup yields CDR1 SEHNR and CDR2 FQNEAQ (reference sequence). The CDR3 has 15 residues. CDR3 in DNA: TGTGCCAGCAGCTTAGCCGGGACAGGGAACCAGCCCCAGCATTTT. The encoded protein is CASSLAGTGNQPQHF. The full variable domain, its missing parts supplied by reference TRBV7-9 and TRBJ1-5, is DTGVSQNPRHKITKRGQNVTFRCDPISEHNRLYWYRQTLGQGPEFLTYFQNEAQLEKSRLLSDRFSAERPKGSFSTLEIQRTEQGDSAMYLCASSLAGTGNQPQHFGDGTRLSIL.

The genes are TRBV11-2 and TRBJ2-7; D unresolved. V lost 2 bases and J 5 bases, leaving 13 bases between the germline ends. There are 14 residues in the CDR3. Germline-derived CDR1 and CDR2 are SGHAT and FQNNGV. CDR3: CASSLTGLIHEQYF. DNA for the CDR3: TGTGCCAGCAGCTTAACTGGTCTTATCCACGAGCAGTACTTC.

The J gene is TRBJ2-7, the V gene TRBV7-2; the D gene is possibly TRBD2 (7 bases). Trimming cost V 4 bases and J 4 bases, with 14 bases left between them. Looked up from germline, CDR1 is SGHTA and CDR2 is FQGNSA. The CDR3 totals 14 residues. The CDR3 sequence: CASSWDKGGYEQYF. For the CDR3, the DNA is TGTGCCAGCAGCTGGGACAAGGGGGGGTACGAGCAGTACTTC. Supplemented by reference TRBV7-2 and TRBJ2-7, the full variable domain reads GAGVSQSPSNKVTEKGKDVELRCDPISGHTALYWYRQSLGQGLEFLIYFQGNSAPDKSGLPSDRFSAERTGGSVSTLTIQRTQQEDSAVYLCASSWDKGGYEQYFGPGTRLTVT.

V usage is TRBV19 and J usage is TRBJ2-5, with TRBD2 matching over 11 bases. The V gene end was trimmed by 10 bases and the J gene end by 4 bases; junction bases not matched to a gene: 11. The CDR3 length is 15 residues. The germline V gene has CDR1 LNHDA and CDR2 SQIVND (reference sequence). This CDR3 reads CATRRNSGGGETQYF. Here the CDR3 DNA reads TGTGCCACCAGAAGGAATAGCGGGGGGGGAGAGACCCAGTACTTC.

The CDR3 loop reads CASSFTSDNEQFF. The CDR3 DNA reads as TGTGCCAGCAGCTTCACTAGCGACAATGAGCAGTTCTTC. V usage is TRBV11-3 and J usage is TRBJ2-1, with 7 nucleotides matching TRBD2. The CDR3 covers 13 residues. With V trimmed by 3 bases and J by 5 bases, 1 base remained unmatched. Per the germline V gene, CDR1 is SGHNT and CDR2 is YENEEA.

This clone was counted at least ten times. Other DNA sequences in this specimen translate into the identical CDR3. The V gene is TRBV25-1, the J gene TRBJ2-1; possible D gene TRBD1, 6 bases. Trimming took off 6 bases at V and 3 bases at J, with 6 bases between the two ends. Per the germline V gene, CDR1 is MGHDK and CDR2 is SYGVNS. This CDR3 has 12 residues. DNA of the CDR3: TGTGCCAGCAGAGGGGGCTACAATGAGCAGTTCTTC. Residues: CASRGGYNEQFF.

This chain connects TRBV5-1 to TRBJ1-2, with a possible D match to TRBD1 (5 bases). CDR1 SGHRS and CDR2 YFSETQ come from the germline V gene. Trimming left V 0 bases short and J 4 bases short, with 10 bases between. The CDR3 is made up of 14 amino acids. The DNA for the CDR3 is TGCGCCAGCAGCTTGGCGCAGGGTGTCTATGGCTACACCTTC. The encoded protein is CASSLAQGVYGYTF.

The V and J genes are TRBV2 and TRBJ1-2; tentative D call: TRBD1 (5 bases). The CDR3 contains 13 residues. The V end lost 9 bases, the J end lost 4 bases, and 15 bases lay between the germline ends. Germline assignment: CDR1 SNHLY and CDR2 FYNNEI. The CDR3 sequence: CASRGIFGYGYTF. The CDR3 DNA follows: TGTGCCAGTAGGGGAATTTTTGGCTATGGCTACACCTTC.

This clone was observed a single time. The chain links TRBV7-2 to TRBJ2-1; the D gene is possibly TRBD2 (6 bases). Trimming took 5 bases from V and 5 from J, leaving 13 bases between them. This CDR3 is 14 amino acids long. CDR1 is SGHTA and CDR2 is FQGNSA in the germline V gene. The DNA for the CDR3 is TGTGCCAGCAGCCAGGGACTGACGAACAATGAGCAGTTCTTC. Translated: CASSQGLTNNEQFF.

V usage is TRBV9 and J usage is TRBJ1-5; 12 bases align to TRBD1. In germline, CDR1 is SGDLS, CDR2 YYNGEE. V trimming: 3 bases; J trimming: 0 bases; junction bases outside the gene matches: 10. This CDR3 is built from 19 residues. The CDR3 nucleotides read TGTGCCAGCAGCGCACCCGGGACAGGGGGCTTTTATAGCAATCAGCCCCAGCATTTT. Its protein product is CASSAPGTGGFYSNQPQHF.

This chain links TRBV5-1 with TRBJ1-2; 9 bases are a match to TRBD1. This CDR3 has 14 amino acids. Germline CDR1 reads SGHRS; CDR2 reads YFSETQ. Unmatched junction bases numbered 8, after V lost 7 bases and J lost 4 bases. The CDR3 loop is CASGTGQGSYGYTF. CDR3 sequence (DNA): TGCGCCAGCGGTACAGGACAGGGGAGCTATGGCTACACCTTC.

This CDR3 reads CASTLLRSYEQYF. Here the CDR3 DNA reads TGTGCCAGCACCTTACTACGCTCCTACGAGCAGTACTTC. The gene calls are TRBV5-6 and TRBJ2-7; D uncertain. CDR3 length: 13 residues. The V gene's germline CDR1 is SGHDT and CDR2 YYEEEE. V was cut by 6 bases and J by 0 bases, with 10 bases left in between.

This chain uses TRBV28 with TRBJ1-5; 9 bases are a match to TRBD1. V was pared by 4 bases and J by 6 bases, with 7 bases of the junction left unmatched. Germline CDR1 MDHEN, CDR2 SYDVKM. This CDR3 has 15 amino acids. In DNA form, the CDR3 reads TGTGCCAGCAGTTGGGGGACAGGGTCGACTCAGCCCCAGCATTTT. Amino acid sequence: CASSWGTGSTQPQHF. The whole variable domain, filled in from reference TRBV28 and TRBJ1-5, reads DVKVTQSSRYLVKRTGEKVFLECVQDMDHENMFWYRQDPGLGLRLIYFSYDVKMKEKGDIPEGYSVSREKKERFSLILESASTNQTSMYLCASSWGTGSTQPQHFGDGTRLSIL.

The chain is built from TRBV7-2 and TRBJ1-2, with D tentatively TRBD1 (5 bases). The CDR3 has 13 amino acids. V was shortened by 5 bases and J by 2 bases, with 9 bases between the two germline ends. Germline V gene data show CDR1 as SGHTA and CDR2 as FQGNSA. CDR3 coding DNA: TGTGCCAGCAGCCTGACAGTGAACTATGGCTACACCTTC. It translates to CASSLTVNYGYTF. The entire variable domain, with the rest obtained from reference TRBV7-2 and TRBJ1-2, is as follows: GAGVSQSPSNKVTEKGKDVELRCDPISGHTALYWYRQSLGQGLEFLIYFQGNSAPDKSGLPSDRFSAERTGGSVSTLTIQRTQQEDSAVYLCASSLTVNYGYTFGSGTRLTVV.

This clone turned up a few times. This chain links TRBV5-1 with TRBJ2-3, with a tentative D call TRBD1 (5 bases). The V end lost 4 bases, the J end lost 4 bases, and 13 bases lay between the germline ends. The germline CDR1 and CDR2 sequences are SGHRS and YFSETQ. The CDR3 runs 14 residues. The CDR3 DNA sequence: TGCGCCAGCAGCCGGGTGGGGCCCCCAGATACGCAGTATTTT. Its protein product is CASSRVGPPDTQYF.

This chain connects TRBV27 to TRBJ1-2; 10 nucleotides line up with TRBD1. V was pared by 7 bases and J by 6 bases, with 5 bases of the junction left unmatched. The CDR3 spans 13 residues. Germline loops: CDR1 MNHEY, CDR2 SMNVEV (reference sequence). The CDR3 DNA is TGTGCCAGCACCACGACAGGGGGCCATGGCTACACCTTC. This gives the protein CASTTTGGHGYTF.

CDR3 nucleotides: TGTGCCAGCAGTGAAATTATCGGGACAGGGGACTCCGAGCAGTACTTC. Its translation: CASSEIIGTGDSEQYF. This chain uses TRBV27 with TRBJ2-7; 10 positions match TRBD1. Trimming cost V 5 bases and J 6 bases; bases outside gene matches: 13. Germline values: CDR1 MNHEY, CDR2 SMNVEV (reference sequence). The CDR3 loop spans 16 amino acids.

The rearrangement links TRBV7-9 to TRBJ2-7; TRBD1 aligns across 8 bases. The germline V gene has CDR1 SEHNR and CDR2 FQNEAQ (reference sequence). After removal of 5 bases from V and 1 base from J, the junction contained 4 bases not matched to a gene. This CDR3 region has 14 residues. In DNA, the CDR3 is TGTGCCAGCAGCACCGGACAGGGATCCTACGAGCAGTACTTC. The encoded protein is CASSTGQGSYEQYF.

The chain employs TRBV7-8 and TRBJ1-2; D is unresolved. The CDR3 totals 13 residues. CDR1 and CDR2 from the germline V gene are SGHVS and FQNEAQ. Trimming took off 1 base at V and 2 bases at J, with 5 bases between the two ends. The CDR3 region has the DNA TGTGCCAGCAGCTTAGAACAGAACTATGGCTACACCTTC. The encoded protein is CASSLEQNYGYTF.

The chain employs TRBV11-3 and TRBJ2-2, with a weak D call TRBD1 (6 bases). There are 13 residues in the CDR3. The germline V gene has CDR1 SGHNT and CDR2 YENEEA. Trimming removed 6 bases from V and 7 bases from J, with 12 bases in between. The CDR3 region has the DNA TGTGCCAGCAGTCGGACAGTCAACGGGGAGCTGTTTTTT. As protein: CASSRTVNGELFF.

The J gene is TRBJ1-4, the V gene TRBV9; TRBD1 might be the D (6 bases). Trimming took 2 bases from V and 0 from J, leaving 11 bases between them. CDR3 length equals 16 residues. CDR1 SGDLS and CDR2 YYNGEE come from the germline V gene. CDR3 coding DNA: TGTGCCAGCAGCGTCAGGGGTGGGGCAACTAATGAAAAACTGTTTTTT. It translates to CASSVRGGATNEKLFF.

This chain joins TRBV3-1 (or the pseudogene TRBV3-2) and TRBJ1-2; 8 positions agree with TRBD1. Germline-derived CDR1 and CDR2 are LGHDT and YNNKEL (reference sequence). After removal of 1 base from V and 7 bases from J, the junction contained 8 bases not matched to a gene. The CDR3 runs to 15 residues. The CDR3 DNA follows: TGTGCCAGCAGCCAAGGGACAGGGTCGGATCGTGGCTACACCTTC. Amino acid sequence: CASSQGTGSDRGYTF.

The chain joins TRBV15 to TRBJ1-1; TRBD1 might be the D (5 bases). V lost 7 bases and J lost 7, with 16 bases in between. The germline V gene has CDR1 LNHNV and CDR2 YYDKDF (reference sequence). This CDR3 is built from 13 residues. CDR3 amino acids: CATNLGTVGEAFF. As DNA, the CDR3 is TGTGCCACCAATCTTGGGACTGTAGGTGAAGCTTTCTTT.